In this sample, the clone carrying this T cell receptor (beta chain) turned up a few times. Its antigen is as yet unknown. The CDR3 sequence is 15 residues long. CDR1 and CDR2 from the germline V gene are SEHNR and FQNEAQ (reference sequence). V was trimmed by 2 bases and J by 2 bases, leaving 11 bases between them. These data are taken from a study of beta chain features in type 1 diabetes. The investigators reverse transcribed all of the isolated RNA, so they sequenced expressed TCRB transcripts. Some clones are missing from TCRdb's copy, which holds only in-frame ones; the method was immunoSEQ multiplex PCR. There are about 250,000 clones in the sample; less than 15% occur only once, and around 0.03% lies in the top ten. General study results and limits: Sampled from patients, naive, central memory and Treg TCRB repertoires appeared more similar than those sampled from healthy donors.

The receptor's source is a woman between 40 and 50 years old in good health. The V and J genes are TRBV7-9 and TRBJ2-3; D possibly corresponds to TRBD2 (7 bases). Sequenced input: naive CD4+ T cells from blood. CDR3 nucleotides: TGTGCCAGCAGCTTACTGGGGGGGCCCACAGATACGCAGTATTTT. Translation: CASSLLGGPTDTQYF.